This TCR beta chain derives from a study of blood T cell repertoires in COVID-19. The wider study: The study drew acute and convalescent COVID-19 samples from the United States, Italy and Spain.

This clone has a single count. Seattle patients were enrolled during active infection and followed longitudinally. Authors' methods: Nucleated cell counts were estimated from reference gene primer amplification. Sequenced by immunoSEQ multiplex PCR; TCRdb stores in-frame clones only, minus some. Clonal size and the V and J genes are those of that table, whereas D and trimming came from the DNA. In the table there are about 170,000 clones, about 85% of which are singletons. Trimming left V 7 bases short and J 2 bases short, with 13 bases between. The CDR3 loop spans 15 amino acids. Per the germline V gene, CDR1 is SGHRS and CDR2 is YFSETQ.

The sequenced material came from peripheral blood. This chain links TRBV5-1 with TRBJ1-6; D ambiguous. This sequence originates from a man older than 75 with COVID-19, enrolled during active disease. The CDR3 DNA follows: TGCGCCAGCTCCAACAGTAGGACCTATAATTCACCCCTCCACTTT. This codes for CASSNSRTYNSPLHF.